This is a list of T cell receptor beta chains from one sample in a study of radiation and T cells in renal cell carcinoma. The data were produced by immunoSEQ multiplex PCR, yet TCRdb's version contains in-frame clones alone and is incomplete. This table has approximately 90,000 clones, 85% appearing once. This material consisted of blood, taken from a patient whose treatment included radiotherapy and nephrectomy. Receptors originate from a man between 50 and 59 years old with renal cell carcinoma. The CDR3 runs from the conserved cysteine through the conserved F or W. Fields, in order: V gene, CDR3 protein.

TRBV11-3 | CASSLGTGVRETQYF
TRBV6-5 | CASSYFENTEAFF
TRBV19 | CASQGNAGAGGEQFF
TRBV10-3 | CAISSGGGQPQHF
TRBV5-1 | CASSTQETQYF
TRBV7-2 | CASSFQGQGDQPQHF
TRBV27 | CASSSQTGFSNQPQHF
TRBV27 | CASRRARNTGELFF
TRBV7-2 | CASSLGLAGQETQYF
TRBV7-9 | CASSLAPGTYTGELFF
TRBV6-4 | CASSEEYHTGELFF
TRBV7-7 | CASSLNALTEAFF
TRBV5-1 | CASSLRQAGANVLTF
TRBV6-5 | CASSYLSGGTDTQYF
TRBV12-5 | CASCKTATNEKLFF
TRBV15 | CATSRREGDSPLHF
TRBV23-1 | CASSLGLAGGPRCETQYF
TRBV5-1 | CASSFGGSGGAFSPDTQYF
TRBV6-5 | CASSAGLAGQETQYF
TRBV7-9 | CASSPGGHYYEQYF
TRBV2 | CASSERAFAGNTIYF
TRBV27 | CASGPGARSEQYF
TRBV6-6 | CAILTRANYGYTF
TRBV30 | CAWSVRSNQPQHF